The T cell receptor beta chain under discussion was sequenced for a study of cytomegalovirus exposure and HLA in healthy donors. Whole-study context: As an earlier analysis found, roughly 180 million T cells yielded about 120 million unique TCR beta sequences. Study results and caveats: Sequencing had likely introduced a cluster of highly shared sequence variants as an artifact. Analysis was carried out at a later point, and it linked a missense DCLRE1C variant to TCR beta V- and J-gene trimming.

With 60 Vbeta and 13 Jbeta primers, the PCR was carried out. The table came from immunoSEQ multiplex PCR; TCRdb's copy has only in-frame clones and leaves some out. The sample has around 150,000 clones, roughly 80% seen once. Trimming shortened V by 1 base and J by 2 bases, and 5 bases separated the two germline ends. There are 14 residues in the CDR3. Per the germline V gene, CDR1 is MGHRA and CDR2 is YSYEKL. As for this clone: As yet, its antigen is unknown.

Sequencing was performed on PBMCs. This TCR was recovered from a male donor in good health and CMV-seronegative. The rearrangement uses TRBV4-1 and TRBJ2-2, with D uncertain. In DNA form, the CDR3 reads TGCGCCAGCAGCCAAGGCGCAAACACCGGGGAGCTGTTTTTT. Translating gives CASSQGANTGELFF.